These T cell receptor beta chains were read from a single sample in a study of T cells in Graves' hyperthyroidism and ophthalmopathy. TCRdb re-derived calls from the multiplex PCR reads in MiXCR, one entry per CDR3 protein. The table has around 560,000 distinct CDR3 sequences, 16% seen once. Specimen: blood. These receptors all come from a young woman with Graves' hyperthyroidism. CDR3s include the opening cysteine and the closing phenylalanine or tryptophan. A D gene is named only where the DNA matches it firmly. Clone size appears in some rows only: once, few, many, or a class for an expanded clone.

V	D	size	J	DNA	CDR3
TRBV12-3/TRBV12-4	.	many	TRBJ2-1	TGTGCCAGCAGTGGGACAGGGACCACTAGCGGGCTAGATGAGCAGTTCTTC	CASSGTGTTSGLDEQFF
TRBV3-1	.	many	TRBJ2-7	TGTGCCAGCAGCCAAGTACCTGGTGCCGAGCAGTACTTC	CASSQVPGAEQYF
TRBV12-3/TRBV12-4	.	.	TRBJ1-2	TGTGCCAGCAATGGGGCGAAGTCCTATGGCTACACCTTC	CASNGAKSYGYTF
TRBV12-3/TRBV12-4	.	many	TRBJ1-1	TGTGCCAGCAGCCCTTTCGGGACCATAAGCACTGAAGCTTTCTTT	CASSPFGTISTEAFF
TRBV12-3/TRBV12-4	.	few	TRBJ1-2	TGTGCCAGCAGTTTGGGGGAAAAGGTTGGCTACACCTTC	CASSLGEKVGYTF
TRBV29-1	.	.	TRBJ1-3	TGCAGCGTTGAATCCTCTTCCTCTGGAAACACCATATATTTT	CSVESSSSGNTIYF
TRBV28	TRBD1	many	TRBJ1-1	TGTGCCAGCAGTTTAGGAGGGGGCGGGAGTTTGCCTGAAGCTTTCTTT	CASSLGGGGSLPEAFF
TRBV20-1	TRBD2	many	TRBJ2-1	TGCAGTGCTAGTGAGCCGACTAGCGGGAGGGCCAATGAGCAGTTCTTC	CSASEPTSGRANEQFF
TRBV10-3	.	few	TRBJ2-3	TGTGCCATCAGGAAACTAACGGGGGCGGGAGATACGCAGTATTTT	CAIRKLTGAGDTQYF
TRBV6-2/TRBV6-3	.	many	TRBJ1-1	TGTGCCAGCAGTTACCAGGGGATGAACACTGAAGCTTTCTTT	CASSYQGMNTEAFF
TRBV20-1	.	few	TRBJ1-4	TGCAGTGCTAGAGATGAACGTAATGAAAAACTGTTTTTT	CSARDERNEKLFF
TRBV14	.	.	TRBJ2-1	TGTGCCAGCAGCCAAGATCTGGCGGCCAATGAGCAGTTCTTC	CASSQDLAANEQFF
TRBV6-1	.	.	TRBJ1-3	TGTGCCAGCAGTCTCCAGGCCCTCTCTGGAAACACCATATATTTT	CASSLQALSGNTIYF
TRBV20-1	.	few	TRBJ2-2	TGCAGTGCTAGGGATCCACAGGGGAGGACCGGGGAGCTGTTTTTT	CSARDPQGRTGELFF
TRBV5-1	.	.	TRBJ2-5	TGCGCCAGCAGCCCCGGGGACAGACGGGGGGAGACCCAGTACTTC	CASSPGDRRGETQYF
TRBV6-5	.	few	TRBJ2-7	TGTGCCAGCAGTTACTCGAGAGGGGGAAGGCGGTCCTACGAGCAGTACTTC	CASSYSRGGRRSYEQYF
TRBV20-1	.	.	TRBJ2-5	TGCAGTGCTAGAGATGGAAGGGATCAAGAGACCCAGTACTTC	CSARDGRDQETQYF
TRBV29-1	TRBD2	.	TRBJ2-1	TGCAGCGTTGATACGGGAGCGGGAAAGTTGAATGAGCAGTTCTTC	CSVDTGAGKLNEQFF
TRBV27	.	many	TRBJ1-1	TGTGCCAGCAGTTTCTTGGCAGGGAACACTGAAGCTTTCTTT	CASSFLAGNTEAFF
TRBV15	.	many	TRBJ2-3	TGTGCCACCAGCAGACACGGAACCGCCGGCACAGATACGCAGTATTTT	CATSRHGTAGTDTQYF
TRBV10-2	.	.	TRBJ2-7	TGCGCCAGCAGTGGAGGAAACGAGCAGTACTTC	CASSGGNEQYF
TRBV19	TRBD1	few	TRBJ2-5	TGTGCCAGTAGTGCCCAGGAGATTACAGGGGGAGGAGAGACCCAGTACTTC	CASSAQEITGGGETQYF
TRBV15	.	.	TRBJ1-5	TGTGCCACCAGCAGAGATCCGGGACTCAAACGGGAACCCCAGCATTTT	CATSRDPGLKREPQHF
TRBV25-1	.	.	TRBJ1-3	TGTGCCAGCACAGTAGGACAGAGCTCTGGAAACACCATATATTTT	CASTVGQSSGNTIYF
TRBV29-1	.	.	TRBJ2-3	TGCAGCGTCCGCGCCGAAGGGCCCGCAGATACGCAGTATTTT	CSVRAEGPADTQYF
TRBV20-1	.	many	TRBJ1-1	TGCAGTGCTAGAGAGAATGCGGGGGACACTGAAGCTTTCTTT	CSARENAGDTEAFF
TRBV9	TRBD2	.	TRBJ2-2	TGTGCCAGCAGCGTAGGCCTAGCGGGGGATGACGGGGAGCTGTTTTTT	CASSVGLAGDDGELFF
TRBV24-1	TRBD2	many	TRBJ2-3	TGTGCCACCGGCAGCGGGAAAACAGATACGCAGTATTTT	CATGSGKTDTQYF
TRBV30	.	few	TRBJ2-7	TGTGCCTGGACCTTGGACCTAGGTAACGAGCAGTACTTC	CAWTLDLGNEQYF
TRBV2	.	many	TRBJ1-6	TGTGCCAGCACAATTGACCCCGGGACCCACCTCCACTTT	CASTIDPGTHLHF
TRBV3-1	TRBD1	many	TRBJ2-1	TGTGCCAGCAGCCAAGTGACAGGGTCCAATGAGCAGTTCTTC	CASSQVTGSNEQFF
TRBV25-1	TRBD2	many	TRBJ2-3	TGTGCCAGCAGTCCCCGACTAGCGGGAGTTACCGATACGCAGTATTTT	CASSPRLAGVTDTQYF
TRBV3-1	.	.	TRBJ1-3	TGTGCCAGCAGCCCCCGGAGCTCTGGAAACACCATATATTTT	CASSPRSSGNTIYF
TRBV28	.	many	TRBJ2-1	TGTGCCAGCAGTTTGCAGTCGCGCAATGAGCAGTTCTTC	CASSLQSRNEQFF
TRBV27	.	.	TRBJ2-2	TGTGCCAGCAGTTCGGGACTTTTCACCGGGGAGCTGTTTTTT	CASSSGLFTGELFF
TRBV3-1	.	.	TRBJ2-5	TGTGCCAGCAGCCAAGAAGGCTACTCAGAGACCCAGTACTTC	CASSQEGYSETQYF
TRBV6-2/TRBV6-3	TRBD2	.	TRBJ2-1	TGTGCCAGCAGTGGATACCTAGGGAGGGAGTTCTTC	CASSGYLGREFF
TRBV18	.	.	TRBJ1-1	TGTGCCAGCTCACACCCTGACGGGCCAAGGAACACTGAAGCTTTCTTT	CASSHPDGPRNTEAFF
TRBV11-2	.	.	TRBJ1-3	TGTGCCAGCAGCTCCCCAACAGGGACTGGAAACACCATATATTTT	CASSSPTGTGNTIYF
TRBV20-1	TRBD2	many	TRBJ2-3	TGCAGTGCTAAGGCGGGAGGGAACACAGATACGCAGTATTTT	CSAKAGGNTDTQYF
TRBV19	.	once	TRBJ2-5	TGTGCCAGTAGTAGAGTGGATACTCAAGAGACCCAGTACTTC	CASSRVDTQETQYF
TRBV29-1	TRBD1	many	TRBJ2-1	TGCAGCGTTGAGGGGACAGTCAACAATGAGCAGTTCTTC	CSVEGTVNNEQFF
TRBV30	.	many	TRBJ1-1	TGTGCCTGGGCCAGAGACAGCCTGAACACTGAAGCTTTCTTT	CAWARDSLNTEAFF
TRBV6-2/TRBV6-3	TRBD1	.	TRBJ2-7	TGTGCCAGCAGCCCAACAGGGGGCGCGCGGGTCGCCGAGCAGTACTTC	CASSPTGGARVAEQYF
TRBV5-1	TRBD1	many	TRBJ2-7	TGCGCCAGCAGCTTGCGGCAGGGGGCGGGTGAGCAGTACTTC	CASSLRQGAGEQYF
TRBV30	.	.	TRBJ2-1	TGTGCCTGGAGTAAAGGGACAATTGAGCAGTTCTTC	CAWSKGTIEQFF
TRBV3-1	.	few	TRBJ1-5	TGTGCCAGCAGCCAAGAGGTGAACAATCAGCCCCAGCATTTT	CASSQEVNNQPQHF
TRBV7-7	TRBD2	few	TRBJ2-1	TGTGCTAGCAGCTTAACTCCGGGACTAGGAGGGGGCAATGAGCAGTTCTTC	CASSLTPGLGGGNEQFF
TRBV7-9	.	.	TRBJ2-1	TGTGCCAGCAGCTTATCTGGGCGAAAGAGCTCCTACAATGAGCAGTTCTTC	CASSLSGRKSSYNEQFF